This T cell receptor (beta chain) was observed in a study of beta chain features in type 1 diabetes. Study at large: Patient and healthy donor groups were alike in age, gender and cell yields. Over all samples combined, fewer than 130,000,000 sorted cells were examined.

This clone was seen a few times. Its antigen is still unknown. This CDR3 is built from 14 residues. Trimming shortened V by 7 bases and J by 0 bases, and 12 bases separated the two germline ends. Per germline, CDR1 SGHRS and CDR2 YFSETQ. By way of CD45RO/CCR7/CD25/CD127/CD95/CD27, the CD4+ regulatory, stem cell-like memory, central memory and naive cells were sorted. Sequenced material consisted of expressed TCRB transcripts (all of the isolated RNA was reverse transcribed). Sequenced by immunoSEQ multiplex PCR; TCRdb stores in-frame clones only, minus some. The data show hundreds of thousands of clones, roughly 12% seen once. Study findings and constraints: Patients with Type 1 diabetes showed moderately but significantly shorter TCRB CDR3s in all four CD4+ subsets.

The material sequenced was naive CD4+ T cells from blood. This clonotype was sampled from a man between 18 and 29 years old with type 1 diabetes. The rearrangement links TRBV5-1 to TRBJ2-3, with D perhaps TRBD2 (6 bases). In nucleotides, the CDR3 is TGCGCCAGCGGCGGGGTAATGAGCACAGATACGCAGTATTTT. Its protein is CASGGVMSTDTQYF.